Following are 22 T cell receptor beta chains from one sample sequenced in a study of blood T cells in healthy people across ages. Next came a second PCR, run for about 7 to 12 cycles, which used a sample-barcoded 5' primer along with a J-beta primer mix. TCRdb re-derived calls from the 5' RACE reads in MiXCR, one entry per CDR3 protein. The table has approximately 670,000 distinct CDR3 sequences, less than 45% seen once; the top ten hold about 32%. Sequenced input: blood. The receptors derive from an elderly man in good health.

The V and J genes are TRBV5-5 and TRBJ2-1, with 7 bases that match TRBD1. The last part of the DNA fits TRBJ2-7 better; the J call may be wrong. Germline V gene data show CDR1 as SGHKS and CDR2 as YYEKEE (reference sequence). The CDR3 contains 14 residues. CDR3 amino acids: CASSVGTVYNEQYF. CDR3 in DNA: TGTGCCAGCAGCGTGGGGACAGTCTACAATGAGCAGTACTTC.

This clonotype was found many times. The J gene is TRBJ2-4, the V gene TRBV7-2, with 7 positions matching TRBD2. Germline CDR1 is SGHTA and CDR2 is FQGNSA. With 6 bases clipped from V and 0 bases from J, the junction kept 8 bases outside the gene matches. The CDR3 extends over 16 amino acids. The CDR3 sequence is CASRIDAGVAKNIQYF. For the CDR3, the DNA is TGTGCCAGCAGAATAGATGCGGGGGTAGCCAAAAACATTCAGTACTTC.

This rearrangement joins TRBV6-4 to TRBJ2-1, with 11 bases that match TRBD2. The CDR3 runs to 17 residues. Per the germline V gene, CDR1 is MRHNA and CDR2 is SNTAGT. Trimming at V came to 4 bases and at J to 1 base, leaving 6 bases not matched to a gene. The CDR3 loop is CASSVTSGSTSYNEQFF. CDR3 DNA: TGTGCCAGCAGTGTCACTAGCGGGAGTACATCCTACAATGAGCAGTTCTTC.

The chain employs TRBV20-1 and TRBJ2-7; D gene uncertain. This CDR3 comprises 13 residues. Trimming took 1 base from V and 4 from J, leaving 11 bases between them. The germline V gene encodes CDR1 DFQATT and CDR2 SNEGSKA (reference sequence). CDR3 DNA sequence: TGCAGTGCTAGAGGGGCTAGTTTTTACGAGCAGTACTTC. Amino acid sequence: CSARGASFYEQYF.

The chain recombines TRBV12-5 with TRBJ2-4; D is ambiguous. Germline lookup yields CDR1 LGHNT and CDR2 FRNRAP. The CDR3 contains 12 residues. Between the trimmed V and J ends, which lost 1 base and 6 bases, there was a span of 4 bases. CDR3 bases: TGTGCTAGTGGTTTGGACCCAAACATTCAGTACTTC. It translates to CASGLDPNIQYF.

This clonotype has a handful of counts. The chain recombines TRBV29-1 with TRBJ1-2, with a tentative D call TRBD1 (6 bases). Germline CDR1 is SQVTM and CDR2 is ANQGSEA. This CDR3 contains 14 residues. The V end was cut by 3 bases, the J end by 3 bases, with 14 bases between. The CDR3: CSVDVQGGDYGYTF. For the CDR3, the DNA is TGCAGCGTTGACGTACAGGGAGGCGACTATGGCTACACCTTC.

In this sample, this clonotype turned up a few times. The CDR3 reads CASSPLAGGLDEQFF. CDR3 in DNA: TGTGCCAGCAGCCCTCTAGCGGGAGGACTCGATGAGCAGTTCTTC. The J gene is TRBJ2-1, the V gene TRBV11-2; 11 positions agree with TRBD2. The J segment lost 8 bases and the V segment lost 5 bases, leaving 8 bases of the junction unmatched. The CDR3 is made up of 15 amino acids. Germline V gene data show CDR1 as SGHAT and CDR2 as FQNNGV.

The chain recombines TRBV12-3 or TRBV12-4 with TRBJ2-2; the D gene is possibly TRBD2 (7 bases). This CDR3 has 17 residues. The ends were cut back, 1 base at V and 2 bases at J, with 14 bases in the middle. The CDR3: CASSLEGGGSNTGELFF. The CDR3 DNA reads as TGTGCCAGCAGTTTAGAGGGGGGCGGGAGTAACACCGGGGAGCTGTTTTTT.

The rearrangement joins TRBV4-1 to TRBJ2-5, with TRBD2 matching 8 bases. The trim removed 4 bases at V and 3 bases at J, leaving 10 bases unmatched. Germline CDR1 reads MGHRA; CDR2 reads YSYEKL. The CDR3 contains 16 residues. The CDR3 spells CASSLPGTRQEETQYF. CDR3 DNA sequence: TGCGCCAGCAGCCTCCCCGGGACTAGACAAGAAGAGACCCAGTACTTC.

CDR3 sequence: CSASPREGTRYEQFF. The CDR3 DNA sequence: TGCAGTGCTAGCCCCCGGGAGGGCACACGCTATGAGCAGTTCTTC. This sequence joins TRBV20-1 and TRBJ2-1; 8 bases are shared with TRBD2. The V gene end was trimmed by 3 bases and the J gene end by 8 bases; junction bases not matched to a gene: 12. The CDR3 is 15 amino acids. Germline loops: CDR1 DFQATT, CDR2 SNEGSKA (reference sequence).

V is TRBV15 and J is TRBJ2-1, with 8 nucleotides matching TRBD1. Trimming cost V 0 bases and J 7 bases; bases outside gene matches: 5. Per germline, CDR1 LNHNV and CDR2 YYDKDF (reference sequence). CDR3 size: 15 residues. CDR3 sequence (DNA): TGTGCCACCAGCAGAGAGGACAGGGTAGAAAATGAGCAGTTCTTC. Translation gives CATSREDRVENEQFF.

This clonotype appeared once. For the CDR3, the DNA is TGTGCCTGGAGTGTACCGTCTAGCGGGAGATACGAGCAGTACTTC. Amino acid sequence: CAWSVPSSGRYEQYF. The chain is built from TRBV30 and TRBJ2-4; 10 positions match TRBD2. Gene TRBJ2-7 matches the end of the DNA better, so the J call may be wrong. The CDR3 covers 15 residues. The germline gives CDR1 GTSNPN, CDR2 SVGIG (reference sequence).

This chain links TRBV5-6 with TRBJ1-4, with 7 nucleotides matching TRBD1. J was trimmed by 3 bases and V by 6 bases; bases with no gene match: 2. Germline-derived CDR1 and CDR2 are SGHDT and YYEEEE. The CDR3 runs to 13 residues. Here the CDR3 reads CASMGQPNEKLFF. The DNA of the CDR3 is TGTGCCAGCATGGGACAGCCTAATGAAAAACTGTTTTTT. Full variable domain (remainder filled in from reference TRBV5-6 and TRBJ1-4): DAGVTQSPTHLIKTRGQQVTLRCSPKSGHDTVSWYQQALGQGPQFIFQYYEEEERQRGNFPDRFSGHQFPNYSSELNVNALLLGDSALYLCASMGQPNEKLFFGSGTQLSVL.

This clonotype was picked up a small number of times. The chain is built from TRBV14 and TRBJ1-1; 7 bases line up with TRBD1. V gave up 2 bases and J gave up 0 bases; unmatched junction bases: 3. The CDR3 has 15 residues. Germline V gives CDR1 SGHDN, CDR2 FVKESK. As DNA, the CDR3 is TGTGCCAGCAGCCAACAGACAGGGATGAACACTGAAGCTTTCTTT. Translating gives CASSQQTGMNTEAFF.

CDR3 residues: CASSLGRGVGGDTQYF. The CDR3 DNA sequence: TGCGCCAGCAGCTTGGGGCGCGGGGTCGGTGGGGATACGCAGTATTTT. The chain joins TRBV5-1 to TRBJ2-3, with D tentatively TRBD2 (6 bases). The V and J ends lost 0 bases and 6 bases respectively, with 17 bases between them. The CDR3 runs to 16 residues. Germline CDR1 reads SGHRS; CDR2 reads YFSETQ.

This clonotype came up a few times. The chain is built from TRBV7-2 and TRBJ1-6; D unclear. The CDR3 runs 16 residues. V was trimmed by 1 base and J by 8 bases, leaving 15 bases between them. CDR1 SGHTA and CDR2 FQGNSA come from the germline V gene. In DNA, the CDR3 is TGTGCCAGCAGCTTAGTTTGGCAGGCCGTTTATTCACCCCTCCACTTT. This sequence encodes CASSLVWQAVYSPLHF.

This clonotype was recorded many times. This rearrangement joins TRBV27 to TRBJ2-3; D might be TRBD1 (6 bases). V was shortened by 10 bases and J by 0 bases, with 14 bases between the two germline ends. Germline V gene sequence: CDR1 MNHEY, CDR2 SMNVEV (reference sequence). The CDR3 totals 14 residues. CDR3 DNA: TGTGCCACCGCGTGGGGACAAAGCACAGATACGCAGTATTTT. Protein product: CATAWGQSTDTQYF.

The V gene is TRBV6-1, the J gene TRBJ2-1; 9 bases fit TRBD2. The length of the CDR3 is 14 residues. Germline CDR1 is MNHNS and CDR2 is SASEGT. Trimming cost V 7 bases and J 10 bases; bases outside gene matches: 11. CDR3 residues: CASKTAGGTYEQFF. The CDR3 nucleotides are TGTGCCAGCAAAACAGCGGGAGGCACCTACGAGCAGTTCTTC.

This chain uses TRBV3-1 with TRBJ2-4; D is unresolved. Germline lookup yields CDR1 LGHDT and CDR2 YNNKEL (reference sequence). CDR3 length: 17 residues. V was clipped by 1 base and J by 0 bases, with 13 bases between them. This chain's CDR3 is CASSQGAADLAKNIQYF. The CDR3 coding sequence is TGTGCCAGCAGCCAAGGTGCAGCTGACCTAGCCAAAAACATTCAGTACTTC.

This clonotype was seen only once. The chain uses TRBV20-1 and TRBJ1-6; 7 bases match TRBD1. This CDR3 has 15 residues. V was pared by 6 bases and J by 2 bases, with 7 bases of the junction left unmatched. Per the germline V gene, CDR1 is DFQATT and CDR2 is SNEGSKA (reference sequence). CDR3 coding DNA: TGCAGTGCAAAAGGGACAGTTGCCTATAATTCACCCCTCCACTTT. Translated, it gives CSAKGTVAYNSPLHF.

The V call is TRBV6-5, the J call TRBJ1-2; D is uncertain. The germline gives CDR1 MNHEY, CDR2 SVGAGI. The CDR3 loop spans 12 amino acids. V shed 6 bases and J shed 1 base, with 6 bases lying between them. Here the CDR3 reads CASRPSNYGYTF. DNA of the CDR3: TGTGCCAGCAGACCAAGTAACTATGGCTACACCTTC.

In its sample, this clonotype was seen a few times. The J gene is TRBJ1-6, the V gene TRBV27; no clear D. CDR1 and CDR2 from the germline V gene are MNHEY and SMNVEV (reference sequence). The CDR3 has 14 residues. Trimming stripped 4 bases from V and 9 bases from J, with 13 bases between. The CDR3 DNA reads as TGTGCCAGCAGTTGGAAGGGCCTGTCTTCACCCCTCCACTTT. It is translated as CASSWKGLSSPLHF.